This TCR beta chain was observed in a study of T-cell reconstitution after alpha-beta-depleted transplantation in children. With V trimmed by 5 bases and J by 4 bases, 9 bases remained unmatched. The CDR3 is 17 amino acids. This clonotype was observed at least ten times. Preparation of the TCRbeta library was carried out with unique molecular identifiers. TCRdb re-analysed the PCR reads in MiXCR, keeping a single row per CDR3 protein. The data hold approximately 210,000 distinct CDR3 sequences, with about 14% observed a single time. This material consisted of PBMCs from the stem cell graft donor, taken from the stem cell graft. This TCR was sampled from a human donor who donated a stem cell graft to a child with acute lymphoblastic leukemia. This rearrangement joins TRBV12-3 or TRBV12-4 to TRBJ1-5; 12 bases line up with TRBD1. CDR3 in DNA: TGTGCCAGCAGTCCCCGGGACAGGGGGCGAGTGAATCAGCCCCAGCATTTT. As protein: CASSPRDRGRVNQPQHF.